Shown below are 16 T cell receptor beta chains from a single sample sequenced in a study of T cell responses to AZD1222 COVID-19 vaccine. Profiled with immunoSEQ multiplex PCR; TCRdb holds only in-frame clones, not every one. This table holds approximately 180,000 clones, 85% to 90% found once. Sequencing was performed on peripheral blood, taken on day 0 of AZD1222 vaccination. The receptors were sampled from an adult in good health.

This clone was observed once. V usage is TRBV5-5 and J usage is TRBJ2-1, with 9 bases that match TRBD1. In germline, CDR1 is SGHKS, CDR2 YYEKEE (reference sequence). V dropped 5 bases and J dropped 7; count of bases not matched to a gene: 10. The CDR3 is 15 amino acids. The DNA for the CDR3 is TGTGCCAGCAGACCACAGGGGGCTTATAGGAATGAGCAGTTCTTC. This gives the protein CASRPQGAYRNEQFF. The variable domain in full, with the rest retrieved from reference TRBV5-5 and TRBJ2-1, is DAGVTQSPTHLIKTRGQQVTLRCSPISGHKSVSWYQQVLGQGPQFIFQYYEKEERGRGNFPDRFSARQFPNYSSELNVNALLLGDSALYLCASRPQGAYRNEQFFGPGTRLTVL.

The chain employs TRBV27 and TRBJ2-3; no definite D call. Germline V lookup: CDR1 MNHEY, CDR2 SMNVEV (reference sequence). This CDR3 is built from 12 residues. The V and J ends lost 3 bases and 1 base respectively, with 2 bases between them. CDR3 in DNA: TGTGCCAGCAGTTTGGGCACAGATACGCAGTATTTT. Amino acids: CASSLGTDTQYF.

The chain combines TRBV7-2 with TRBJ2-7, with TRBD1 as a possible D gene (6 bases). Per the germline V gene, CDR1 is SGHTA and CDR2 is FQGNSA. V was shortened by 6 bases and J by 8 bases, with 17 bases between the two germline ends. The length of the CDR3 is 13 residues. CDR3 residues: CASRPTGRFQQYF. The CDR3 DNA is TGTGCCAGCAGACCAACAGGGCGGTTTCAGCAGTACTTC.

The gene calls are TRBV20-1 and TRBJ2-7; D gene uncertain. With 3 bases removed from V and 1 base from J, the gap between germline ends came to 7 bases. The CDR3 consists of 12 residues. Looked up from germline, CDR1 is DFQATT and CDR2 is SNEGSKA (reference sequence). CDR3 nucleotide sequence: TGCAGTGCTAGTCTGGGGTCCTACGAGCAGTACTTC. Translating it yields CSASLGSYEQYF.

The V call is TRBV5-4, the J call TRBJ1-1, with D hard to call. Germline lookup yields CDR1 SGHNT and CDR2 YYREEE (reference sequence). Trimming cost V 7 bases and J 5 bases, with 15 bases left between them. CDR3 length equals 13 residues. DNA of the CDR3: TGTGCCAGCGAAGGACGGAGAGGTACTGAAGCTTTCTTT. Translation: CASEGRRGTEAFF.

The chain employs TRBV30 and TRBJ2-3; D call uncertain. This CDR3 region has 11 residues. V was pared by 7 bases and J by 5 bases, with 10 bases between. The germline gives CDR1 GTSNPN, CDR2 SVGIG (reference sequence). The CDR3 DNA reads TGTGCCTCGGGTCGAGGAGATACGCAGTATTTT. Protein: CASGRGDTQYF.

In this sample, this clone turned up a few times. The chain recombines TRBV4-1 with TRBJ2-1, with 11 bases matching TRBD2. Trimming removed 1 base from V and 6 bases from J; junction bases left unmatched: 5. CDR1 and CDR2 (germline): MGHRA, YSYEKL. This CDR3 has 16 residues. CDR3 region: CASSQGIAGGLNEQFF. For the CDR3, the DNA is TGCGCCAGCAGCCAAGGGATAGCGGGGGGGCTCAATGAGCAGTTCTTC.

This clone has only one observation. The chain recombines TRBV5-1 with TRBJ2-5; 12 bases map to TRBD1. This CDR3 is 15 amino acids long. V was pared by 3 bases and J by 4 bases, with 4 bases of the junction left unmatched. In germline, CDR1 is SGHRS, CDR2 YFSETQ. The CDR3 nucleotides read TGCGCCAGCAGCTGGGACAGGGGGCGTCGAGAGACCCAGTACTTC. This sequence encodes CASSWDRGRRETQYF.

The chain has TRBV18 and TRBJ2-1; tentative D call: TRBD1 (8 bases). The V gene lost 0 bases and the J gene lost 0 bases, with 15 bases spanning the gap. In germline, CDR1 is KGHSH, CDR2 LQKENI. CDR3 size: 18 residues. The CDR3 nucleotides are TGTGCCAGCTCACCACCCGGACAGGGAGGGGGCTCCTACAATGAGCAGTTCTTC. Translated, it gives CASSPPGQGGGSYNEQFF. Variable domain in full (rest from reference TRBV18 and TRBJ2-1): NAGVMQNPRHLVRRRGQEARLRCSPMKGHSHVYWYRQLPEEGLKFMVYLQKENIIDESGMPKERFSAEFPKEGPSILRIQQVVRGDSAAYFCASSPPGQGGGSYNEQFFGPGTRLTVL.

The gene calls are TRBV11-2 and TRBJ2-5; D remains unclear. This CDR3 is 15 amino acids long. Germline CDR1 SGHAT, CDR2 FQNNGV. Trimming removed 1 base at V and 5 bases at J, with 14 bases between. DNA for the CDR3: TGTGCCAGCAGCTTAGCCAGACGGTCTGTGGAGACCCAGTACTTC. Translating gives CASSLARRSVETQYF.

This chain links TRBV7-9 with TRBJ2-5; 9 bases map to TRBD2. Germline CDR1 reads SEHNR; CDR2 reads FQNEAQ (reference sequence). This CDR3 comprises 16 residues. V shed 2 bases, J shed 5 bases, and the junction held 9 bases outside the gene matches. The CDR3 DNA follows: TGTGCCAGCAGCTTATCCCGCGGGGGGGCCGGGGAGACCCAGTACTTC. Translation gives CASSLSRGGAGETQYF. Using reference TRBV7-9 and TRBJ2-5 for the parts outside the CDR3, the full variable domain is DTGVSQNPRHKITKRGQNVTFRCDPISEHNRLYWYRQTLGQGPEFLTYFQNEAQLEKSRLLSDRFSAERPKGSFSTLEIQRTEQGDSAMYLCASSLSRGGAGETQYFGPGTRLLVL.

The CDR3: CASSLGYGRGTPQETQYF. Here the CDR3 DNA reads TGTGCCAGCAGCTTAGGGTATGGGCGGGGGACCCCCCAAGAGACCCAGTACTTC. The chain recombines TRBV7-9 with TRBJ2-5, with 7 bases aligning to TRBD2. The ends lost 1 base at V and 1 base at J; junction bases unmatched: 12. CDR3 size: 18 residues. Germline CDR1 reads SEHNR; CDR2 reads FQNEAQ (reference sequence).

The chain joins TRBV28 to TRBJ2-1; TRBD2 matches 8 bases. V shed 6 bases, J shed 9 bases, and the junction held 13 bases outside the gene matches. This CDR3 region has 15 residues. The germline V gene has CDR1 MDHEN and CDR2 SYDVKM. The CDR3 sequence: CASRQSGGNLGEQFF. CDR3 coding DNA: TGTGCCAGCAGACAGAGCGGGGGCAACCTGGGTGAGCAGTTCTTC.

This sequence joins TRBV5-1 and TRBJ1-5; D not resolved. CDR1 and CDR2 (germline): SGHRS, YFSETQ. V dropped 3 bases and J dropped 5 bases, with 15 bases sitting between them. The CDR3 loop spans 15 amino acids. In DNA form, the CDR3 reads TGCGCCAGCAGCTACGGGCCTTTTGAGCATCAGCCCCAGCATTTT. This encodes CASSYGPFEHQPQHF.

This rearrangement joins TRBV27 to TRBJ1-2; possibly TRBD1 for D (5 bases). This CDR3 comprises 15 residues. Trimming pared 5 bases from V and 4 bases from J, leaving 17 bases between. Looked up from germline, CDR1 is MNHEY and CDR2 is SMNVEV (reference sequence). CDR3 residues: CASSPGHEGRYGYTF. The CDR3 DNA follows: TGTGCCAGCAGTCCCGGACATGAAGGGCGCTATGGCTACACCTTC.

J is TRBJ2-7 and V is TRBV11-2; TRBD1 is a possible D gene (5 bases). Germline V lookup: CDR1 SGHAT, CDR2 FQNNGV. The CDR3 has 13 residues. V lost 4 bases, J lost 6 bases, and 13 bases lay in between. The CDR3, as DNA: TGTGCCAGCAGCTCCACCAGGGTCCTCGAGCAGTACTTC. Translating it yields CASSSTRVLEQYF.